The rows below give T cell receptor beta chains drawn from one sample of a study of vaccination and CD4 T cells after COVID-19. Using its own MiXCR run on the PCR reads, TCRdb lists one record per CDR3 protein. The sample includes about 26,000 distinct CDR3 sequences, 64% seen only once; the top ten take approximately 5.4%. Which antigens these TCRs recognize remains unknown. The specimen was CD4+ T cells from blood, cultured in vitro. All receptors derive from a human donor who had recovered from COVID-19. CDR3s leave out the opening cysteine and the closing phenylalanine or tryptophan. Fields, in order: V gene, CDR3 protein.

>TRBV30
AWSNRGSTEAF
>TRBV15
ATSRRRTTTRGGYT
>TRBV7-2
ASSLLLVGDSPLH
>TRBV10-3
AISEGGPDQPQH
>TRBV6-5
ASSSPSSANYGYT
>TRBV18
ASENRDGSYEQY
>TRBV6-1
ASSLSELSGANVLT
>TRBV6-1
ASSQEGGGQF
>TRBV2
ASSQTGLAGNTGELF
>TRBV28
ASSLRGGRYQPQH
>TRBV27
ASRLDFYGYT
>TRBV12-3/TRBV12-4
ASSLGTGVSQETQY
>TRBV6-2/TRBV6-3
ASSYFSSGTDEQY
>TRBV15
ATSTSPLGGYT
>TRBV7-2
ASSLEDRAAYEQY
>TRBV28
ASSFGTRSGNTIY
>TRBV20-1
SAKGLEGNQPQH
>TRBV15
ASGLAGGRSDYNEQF
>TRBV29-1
SVDVQGRNYGYT
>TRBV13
AQTARRNTEAF
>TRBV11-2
ASSDTDTQY
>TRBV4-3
ASSRLAGGVNEQF
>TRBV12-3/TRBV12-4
ASSPGTYYGYT
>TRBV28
ASSPQYRGTAAAPLH
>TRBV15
ATSRGGGDGYT
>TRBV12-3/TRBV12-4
ASSLSTARPSPLH
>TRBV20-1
SARETSGIEQY
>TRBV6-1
ASRLSGGNQPQH
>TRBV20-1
SARGRENSYEQY
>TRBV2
ASRGGYTQY
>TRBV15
ATSGIGGVVNTEAF
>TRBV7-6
ASSLQGNSNQPQH
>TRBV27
ASSVPGQPYGYT
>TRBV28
ASSLRDYGYT
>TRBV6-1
ASKPTGRTEAF
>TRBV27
ASSPLDQQGRGGYT
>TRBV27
ASREASGGLAELF
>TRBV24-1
ATSETTGLNTGELF
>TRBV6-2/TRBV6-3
ASRGGLTSNQPQH
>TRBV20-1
SAIQDTDTQY